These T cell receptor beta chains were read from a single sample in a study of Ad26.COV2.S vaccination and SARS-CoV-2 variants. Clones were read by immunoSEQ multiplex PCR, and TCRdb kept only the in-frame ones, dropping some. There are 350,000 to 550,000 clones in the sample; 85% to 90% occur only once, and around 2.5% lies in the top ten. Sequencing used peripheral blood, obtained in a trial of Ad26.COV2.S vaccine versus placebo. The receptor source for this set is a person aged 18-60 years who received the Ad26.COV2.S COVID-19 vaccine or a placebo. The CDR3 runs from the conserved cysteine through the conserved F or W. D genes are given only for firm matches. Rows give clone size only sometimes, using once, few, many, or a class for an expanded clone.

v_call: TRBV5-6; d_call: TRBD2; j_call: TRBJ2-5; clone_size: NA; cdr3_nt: TGTGCCAGCAGCTTTCAGATTGCGGGGGGGCTGGAGACCCAGTACTTC; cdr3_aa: CASSFQIAGGLETQYF
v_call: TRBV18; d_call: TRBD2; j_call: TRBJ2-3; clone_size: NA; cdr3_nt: TGTGCCAGCTCAGCTATACTAGCGGGGTCAGATACGCAGTATTTT; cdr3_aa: CASSAILAGSDTQYF
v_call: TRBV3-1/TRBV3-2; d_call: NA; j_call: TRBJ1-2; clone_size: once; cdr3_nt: TGTGCCAGCAGCCAAGATGGGGGTGGGTATGGCTACACCTTC; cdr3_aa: CASSQDGGGYGYTF
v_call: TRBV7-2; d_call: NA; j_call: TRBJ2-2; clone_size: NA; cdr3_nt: TGTGCCAGCAGCTTAGTGTTCGGGCCAGACACCGGGGAGCTGTTTTTT; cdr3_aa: CASSLVFGPDTGELFF
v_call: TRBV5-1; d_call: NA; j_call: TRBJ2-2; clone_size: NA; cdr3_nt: TGCGCCAGCAGCTTGGCTGCGAGGGGCGGGTTCCTTGAGAACACCGGGGAGCTGTTTTTT; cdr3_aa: CASSLAARGGFLENTGELFF
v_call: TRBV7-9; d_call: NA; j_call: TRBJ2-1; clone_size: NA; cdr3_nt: TGTGCCAGCAGAAAAAGTCTCGGGAATGAGCAGTTCTTC; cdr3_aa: CASRKSLGNEQFF
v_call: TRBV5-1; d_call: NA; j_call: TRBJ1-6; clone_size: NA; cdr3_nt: TGCGCCAGCAGCCCCCTGTTTAATTCACCCCTCCACTTT; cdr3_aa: CASSPLFNSPLHF
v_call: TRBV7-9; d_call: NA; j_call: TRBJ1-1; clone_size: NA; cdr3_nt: TGTGCCAGCAGCGTGATGTCTGACACTGAAGCTTTCTTT; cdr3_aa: CASSVMSDTEAFF
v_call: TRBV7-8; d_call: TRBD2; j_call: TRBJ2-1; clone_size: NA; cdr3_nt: TGTGCCAGCAGCTCACGACTAGCGGTCTACAATGAGCAGTTCTTC; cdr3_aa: CASSSRLAVYNEQFF
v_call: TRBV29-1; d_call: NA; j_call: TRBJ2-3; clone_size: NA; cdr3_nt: TGCAGCGTTGGACTCTTTTCCACAGATACGCAGTATTTT; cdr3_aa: CSVGLFSTDTQYF
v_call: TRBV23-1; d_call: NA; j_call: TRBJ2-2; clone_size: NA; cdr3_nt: TGCGCCAGCAGCCGACCACTCGAGGGGGGCTATCAAACCGGGGAGCTGTTTTTT; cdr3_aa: CASSRPLEGGYQTGELFF
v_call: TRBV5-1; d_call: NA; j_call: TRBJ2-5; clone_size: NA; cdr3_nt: TGCGCCAGCAGCTTGGCCGGCGCTGAGACCCAGTACTTC; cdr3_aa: CASSLAGAETQYF
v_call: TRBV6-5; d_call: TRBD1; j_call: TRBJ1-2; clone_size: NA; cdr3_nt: TGTGCCAGCACCAAGAGAGGGGGCTACTATGGCTACACCTTC; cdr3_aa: CASTKRGGYYGYTF
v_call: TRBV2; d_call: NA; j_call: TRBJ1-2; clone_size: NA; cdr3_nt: TGTGCCAGCAGGAGATTAACAGGGAGGGCTAACTATGGCTACACCTTC; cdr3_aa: CASRRLTGRANYGYTF
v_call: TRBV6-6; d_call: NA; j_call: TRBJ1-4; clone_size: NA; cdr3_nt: TGTGCCAGCAGACTTCTACCTTTTGAAAAACTGTTTTTT; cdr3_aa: CASRLLPFEKLFF
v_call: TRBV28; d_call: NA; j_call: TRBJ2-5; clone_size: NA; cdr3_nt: TGTGCCAGCAGTTTAGATGCGGGGTGGGGTGAGACCCAGTACTTC; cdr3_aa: CASSLDAGWGETQYF
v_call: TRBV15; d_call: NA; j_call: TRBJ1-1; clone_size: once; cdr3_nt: TGTGCCACCAGCAGAGATCACCCCACGGACGGAGCTTTCTTT; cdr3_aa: CATSRDHPTDGAFF
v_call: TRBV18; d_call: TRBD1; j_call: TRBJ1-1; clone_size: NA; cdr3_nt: TGTGCCAGCTCACCACCGACAGGGACGGCTTTCTTT; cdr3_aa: CASSPPTGTAFF
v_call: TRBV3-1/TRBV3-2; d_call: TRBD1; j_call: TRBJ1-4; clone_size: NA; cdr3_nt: TGTGCCAGCAGCCAGGCTCCGGGACAGGGGAATGAAAAACTGTTTTTT; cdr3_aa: CASSQAPGQGNEKLFF
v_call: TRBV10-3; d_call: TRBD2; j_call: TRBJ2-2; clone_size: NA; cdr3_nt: TGTGCCATCAGTGAATGGAAGCGGGAGGGAACCGGGGAGCTGTTTTTT; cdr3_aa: CAISEWKREGTGELFF
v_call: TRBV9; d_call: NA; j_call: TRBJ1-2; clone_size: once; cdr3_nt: TGTGCCAGCAGCGTTAGGGGACTCAGTGGCTACACCTTC; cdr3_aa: CASSVRGLSGYTF
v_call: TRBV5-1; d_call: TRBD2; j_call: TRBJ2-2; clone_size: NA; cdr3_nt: TGCGCCAGCAGCTTGTTAGCGGGAGAAACCGGGGAGCTGTTTTTT; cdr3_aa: CASSLLAGETGELFF
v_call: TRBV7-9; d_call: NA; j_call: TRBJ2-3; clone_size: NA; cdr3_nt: TGTGCCAGCAGCCAGGAGACGCTCGGGCAGTATTTT; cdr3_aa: CASSQETLGQYF
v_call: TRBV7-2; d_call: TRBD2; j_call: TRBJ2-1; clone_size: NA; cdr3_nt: TGTGCCAGCAGCTTAGCGCGTCTAGCGGGGACCCATGAGCAGTTCTTC; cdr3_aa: CASSLARLAGTHEQFF
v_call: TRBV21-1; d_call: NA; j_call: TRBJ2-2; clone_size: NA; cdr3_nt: TGTGCCAGCAGCACGGGACTAGCGGGATGGAACACCGGGGAGCTGTTTTTT; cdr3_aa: CASSTGLAGWNTGELFF
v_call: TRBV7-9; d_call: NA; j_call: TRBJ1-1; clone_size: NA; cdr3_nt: TGTGCCAGCACTCGAGGGGGGGTTCTAATGAACACTGAAGCTTTCTTT; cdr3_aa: CASTRGGVLMNTEAFF
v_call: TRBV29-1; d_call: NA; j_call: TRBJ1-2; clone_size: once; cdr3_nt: TGCAGCACCGTCGGGGGGCACGACTATGGCTACACCTTC; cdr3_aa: CSTVGGHDYGYTF
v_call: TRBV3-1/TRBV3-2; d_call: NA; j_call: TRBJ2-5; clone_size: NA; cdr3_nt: TGTGCCAGCAGCCAAGGAGGGGGGGGCCCCAAGACCCAGTACTTC; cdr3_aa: CASSQGGGGPKTQYF
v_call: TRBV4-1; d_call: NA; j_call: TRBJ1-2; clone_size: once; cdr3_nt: TGCGCCAGCAGCCAAAACGACGCGGTGCGGTCGGATGGCTGCACCTTC; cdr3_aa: CASSQNDAVRSDGCTF
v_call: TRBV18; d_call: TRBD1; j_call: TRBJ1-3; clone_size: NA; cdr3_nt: TGTGCCAGCTCACCTAGGGGAACAGGGGAGACGTCTGGAAACACCATATATTTT; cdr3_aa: CASSPRGTGETSGNTIYF
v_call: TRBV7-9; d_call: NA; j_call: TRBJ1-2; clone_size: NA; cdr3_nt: TGTGCCAGCAGCTTAGATGAGGACAACTATGGCTACACCTTC; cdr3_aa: CASSLDEDNYGYTF
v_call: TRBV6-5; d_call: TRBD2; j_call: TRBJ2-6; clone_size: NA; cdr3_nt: TGTGCCAGCACCCCGGGGGGGGACGGCGTCCTGACTTTC; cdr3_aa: CASTPGGDGVLTF
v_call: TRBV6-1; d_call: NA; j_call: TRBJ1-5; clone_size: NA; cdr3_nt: TGTGCCAGCAGTGTGGGTCTGGAATCACGGGGTCAGCCCCAGCATTTT; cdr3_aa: CASSVGLESRGQPQHF
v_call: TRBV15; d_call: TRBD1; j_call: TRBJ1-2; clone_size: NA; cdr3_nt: TGTGCCACCAGCAGGGGACAGGGGATTGGCTACACCTTC; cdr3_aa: CATSRGQGIGYTF
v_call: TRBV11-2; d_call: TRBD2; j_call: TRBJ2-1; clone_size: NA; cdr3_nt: TGTGCCAGCAGCCGAGGACTAGCGGACTACAATGAGCAGTTCTTC; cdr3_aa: CASSRGLADYNEQFF
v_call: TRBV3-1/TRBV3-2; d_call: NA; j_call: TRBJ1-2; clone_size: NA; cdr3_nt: TGTGCCAGCAGCCAAGATACGGGGGTCAGGAGGCTCCGTGGCTACACCTTC; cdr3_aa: CASSQDTGVRRLRGYTF
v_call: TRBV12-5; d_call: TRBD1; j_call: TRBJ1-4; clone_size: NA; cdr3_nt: TGTGCTAGTGGGCAGGGACAGGGCTCCCGGAAACTGTTTTTT; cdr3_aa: CASGQGQGSRKLFF
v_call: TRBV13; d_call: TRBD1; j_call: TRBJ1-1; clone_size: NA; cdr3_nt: TGTGCCAGCAGCCTCCTAGGACAGGGCCGGACTGAAGCTTTCTTT; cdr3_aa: CASSLLGQGRTEAFF
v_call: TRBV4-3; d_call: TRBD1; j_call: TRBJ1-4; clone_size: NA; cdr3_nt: TGCGCCAGCAGCCAAGATTGGGGACAGGGGTATGAAAAACTGTTTTTT; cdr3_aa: CASSQDWGQGYEKLFF
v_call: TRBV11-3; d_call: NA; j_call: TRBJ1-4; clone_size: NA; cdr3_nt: TGTGCCAGCAGCTTAGGCCGGGAATCGAAAAAACTGTTTTTT; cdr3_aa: CASSLGRESKKLFF
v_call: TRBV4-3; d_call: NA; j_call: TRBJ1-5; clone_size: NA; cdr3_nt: TGCGCCAGCAGCCAAGATTTCGGCGCGAGGGGTGGACAGCCCCAGCATTTT; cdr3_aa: CASSQDFGARGGQPQHF
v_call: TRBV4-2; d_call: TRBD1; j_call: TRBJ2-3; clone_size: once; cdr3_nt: TGTGCCAGCAGCCAAGCCATTCACAGGGGTATCACAGATACGCAGTATTTT; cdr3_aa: CASSQAIHRGITDTQYF
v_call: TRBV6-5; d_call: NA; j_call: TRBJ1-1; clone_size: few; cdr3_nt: TGTGCCAGCAGTTACTCAGGGGGGCGCACTGAAGCTTTCTTT; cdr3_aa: CASSYSGGRTEAFF
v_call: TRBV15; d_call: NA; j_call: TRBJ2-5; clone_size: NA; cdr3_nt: TGTGCCACCAGCACCCGCGTACAGGGACAAGAGACCCAGTACTTC; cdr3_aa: CATSTRVQGQETQYF
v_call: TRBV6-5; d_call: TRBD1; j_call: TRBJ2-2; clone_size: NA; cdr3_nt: TGTGCCAGCAGTTCGGACAGGGGTCGTACCGGGGAGCTGTTTTTT; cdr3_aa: CASSSDRGRTGELFF
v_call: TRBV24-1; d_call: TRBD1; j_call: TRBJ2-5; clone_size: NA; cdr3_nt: TGTGCCACCAGTAAAGGACAGGGGGGGGGAGAGACCCAGTACTTC; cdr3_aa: CATSKGQGGGETQYF
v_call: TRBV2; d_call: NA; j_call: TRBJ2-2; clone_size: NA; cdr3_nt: TGTGCCACCAAGCGGGTCGGGGAGCTGTTTTTT; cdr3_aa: CATKRVGELFF
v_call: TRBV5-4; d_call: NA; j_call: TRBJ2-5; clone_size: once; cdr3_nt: TGTGCCAGCAGCTTGTTACGGCAGGGAGGAGAGACCCAGTACTTC; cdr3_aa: CASSLLRQGGETQYF
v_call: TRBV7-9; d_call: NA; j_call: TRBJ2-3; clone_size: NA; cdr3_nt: TGTGCCAGCAGCTTAGAGGACTTAGATACGCAGTATTTT; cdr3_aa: CASSLEDLDTQYF
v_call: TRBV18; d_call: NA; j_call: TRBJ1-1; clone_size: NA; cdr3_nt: TGTGCCAGCTCACCACCTGCACCCCCCAACACTGAAGCTTTCTTT; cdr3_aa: CASSPPAPPNTEAFF
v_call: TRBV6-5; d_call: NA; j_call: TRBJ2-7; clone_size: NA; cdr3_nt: TGTGCCAGCAGGTCAGGGTTCTCCTACGAGCAGTACTTC; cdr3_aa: CASRSGFSYEQYF